Listed here are 28 T cell receptor beta chains from one sample, sequenced in a study of shared clonotypes between healthy human individuals. Assay used: immunoSEQ multiplex PCR; TCRdb lists only in-frame clones, some missing. The repertoire includes about half a million clones, approximately 82% of them detected once, and approximately 12% sits in the top ten. Sequencing used PBMCs. The receptors were sampled from a woman aged 40 to 55 in good health. Some clones in this sample may be carry-over from other donors' samples.

The CDR3, as DNA: TGTGCCAGCAGCTTAGGGTTCGGTCTAGCGGGAGGTGTAGATACGCAGTATTTT. Amino acids: CASSLGFGLAGGVDTQYF. The V and J genes are TRBV13 and TRBJ2-3, with 11 bases identical to TRBD2. V trimming: 0 bases; J trimming: 5 bases; junction bases outside the gene matches: 10. Germline values: CDR1 PRHDT, CDR2 FYEKMQ (reference sequence). The CDR3 is 18 amino acids.

The chain is built from TRBV5-4 and TRBJ2-7; D is undetermined. Germline values: CDR1 SGHNT, CDR2 YYREEE (reference sequence). This CDR3 region has 14 residues. Trimming removed 6 bases from V and 3 bases from J, with 16 bases in between. The CDR3 here is CASTPEPTSYEQYF. The CDR3 DNA is TGTGCCAGCACCCCGGAGCCGACGAGCTACGAGCAGTACTTC.

This clone was observed a few times. The V call is TRBV2, the J call TRBJ1-1; possible D gene TRBD1, 6 bases. V lost 4 bases to trimming and J lost 4 bases, with 13 bases between them. The CDR3 has 14 residues. Germline CDR1 is SNHLY and CDR2 is FYNNEI. Here the CDR3 DNA reads TGTGCCAGCAGTGTACAGGGTCCTAGCACTGAAGCTTTCTTT. It is translated as CASSVQGPSTEAFF.

This clone has just a few counts. The chain uses TRBV10-3 and TRBJ1-2; 9 bases line up with TRBD1. This CDR3 contains 11 residues. Germline assignment: CDR1 ENHRY and CDR2 SYGVKD. The V gene end was trimmed by 8 bases and the J gene end by 5 bases; junction bases not matched to a gene: 0. DNA of the CDR3: TGTGCCATCGGGACAGGGTATGGCTACACCTTC. This encodes CAIGTGYGYTF.

The chain uses TRBV11-2 and TRBJ2-7; 7 bases fit TRBD2. CDR3 length equals 16 residues. Germline values: CDR1 SGHAT, CDR2 FQNNGV. J was trimmed by 0 bases and V by 0 bases; bases with no gene match: 5. The CDR3 loop reads CASSLDWSGNSYEQYF. The DNA for the CDR3 is TGTGCCAGCAGCTTAGATTGGAGCGGGAACTCCTACGAGCAGTACTTC.

The chain is built from TRBV5-4 and TRBJ2-6; 7 bases map to TRBD1. CDR3 length: 17 amino acids. V was clipped by 3 bases and J by 0 bases; unmatched bases: 6. CDR1 is SGHNT, CDR2 YYREEE, per germline (reference sequence). The CDR3 DNA is TGTGCCAGCAGCTCGGGACAGATCACCTCTGGGGCCAACGTCCTGACTTTC. Translated, it gives CASSSGQITSGANVLTF.

The chain joins TRBV28 to TRBJ1-5, with 7 bases identical to TRBD1. Germline loops: CDR1 MDHEN, CDR2 SYDVKM. V shed 7 bases, J shed 5 bases, and the junction held 11 bases outside the gene matches. CDR3 size: 15 residues. The CDR3 sequence is CASKLDRNGYQPQHF. CDR3 DNA: TGTGCCAGCAAACTGGACAGGAATGGGTATCAGCCCCAGCATTTT.

The chain carries TRBV11-2 and TRBJ2-6; D not resolved. The V and J ends lost 1 base and 0 bases respectively, with 7 bases between them. The CDR3 has 16 residues. The germline CDR1 and CDR2 sequences are SGHAT and FQNNGV. The CDR3 loop reads CASSLVYTSGANVLTF. CDR3 DNA sequence: TGTGCCAGCAGCTTAGTTTATACCTCTGGGGCCAACGTCCTGACTTTC. Together with reference TRBV11-2 and TRBJ2-6, the CDR3 gives the full variable domain: EAGVAQSPRYKIIEKRQSVAFWCNPISGHATLYWYQQILGQGPKLLIQFQNNGVVDDSQLPKDRFSAERLKGVDSTLKIQPAKLEDSAVYLCASSLVYTSGANVLTFGAGSRLTVL.

The chain is built from TRBV6-6 and TRBJ1-5; 9 bases agree with TRBD1. CDR1 is MNHNY, CDR2 SVGAGI, per germline (reference sequence). Trimming took 2 bases from V and 2 from J; bases not matched to a gene: 4. The CDR3 length is 16 residues. The CDR3 here is CASSYLGQGGNQPQHF. For the CDR3, the DNA is TGTGCCAGCAGTTACCTGGGACAGGGTGGCAATCAGCCCCAGCATTTT.

J is TRBJ1-5 and V is TRBV7-2; D may be TRBD1 (5 bases). The CDR3 sequence is 13 residues long. V was pared by 3 bases and J by 7 bases, with 10 bases between. Germline lookup yields CDR1 SGHTA and CDR2 FQGNSA. The CDR3 protein is CASSLGGSQPQHF. Written as DNA, the CDR3 is TGTGCCAGCAGCTTGGGGGGGTCCCAGCCCCAGCATTTT.

This chain connects TRBV7-9 to TRBJ2-5, with unresolved D. This CDR3 is built from 11 residues. Per the germline V gene, CDR1 is SEHNR and CDR2 is FQNEAQ (reference sequence). Trimming cost V 5 bases and J 3 bases, with 4 bases left between them. The CDR3 protein is CASSREETQYF. CDR3 coding DNA: TGTGCCAGCAGCCGGGAAGAGACCCAGTACTTC.

The chain has TRBV7-9 and TRBJ2-7, with D possibly matching TRBD1 (7 bases). The CDR3 is 14 amino acids. Per the germline V gene, CDR1 is SEHNR and CDR2 is FQNEAQ (reference sequence). V lost 1 base to trimming and J lost 4 bases, with 11 bases between them. CDR3 sequence: CASSLGQGLYEQYF. The CDR3 bases are TGTGCCAGCAGCTTAGGACAGGGACTTTACGAGCAGTACTTC.

V usage is TRBV18 and J usage is TRBJ1-2, with D perhaps matching TRBD1 (6 bases). V was trimmed by 5 bases and J by 10 bases, leaving 14 bases between them. This CDR3 comprises 12 residues. Germline V gives CDR1 KGHSH, CDR2 LQKENI. The CDR3: CASSTGLDAYTF. CDR3 sequence (DNA): TGTGCCAGCTCAACAGGGTTAGATGCCTACACCTTC. Full variable domain (missing parts from reference TRBV18 and TRBJ1-2): NAGVMQNPRHLVRRRGQEARLRCSPMKGHSHVYWYRQLPEEGLKFMVYLQKENIIDESGMPKERFSAEFPKEGPSILRIQQVVRGDSAAYFCASSTGLDAYTFGSGTRLTVV.

This clone was found many times. The chain is built from TRBV11-2 and TRBJ2-7; D perhaps matches TRBD2 (5 bases). The CDR3 length is 15 residues. The V gene's germline CDR1 is SGHAT and CDR2 FQNNGV. V was trimmed by 5 bases and J by 3 bases, leaving 17 bases between them. CDR3 coding DNA: TGTGCCAGCAGCCCCCACCGAGCGGACCTCTACGAGCAGTACTTC. Translating it yields CASSPHRADLYEQYF.

V usage is TRBV29-1 and J usage is TRBJ2-7; 9 nucleotides line up with TRBD2. This CDR3 has 14 residues. V was clipped by 6 bases and J by 5 bases; unmatched bases: 11. CDR1 SQVTM and CDR2 ANQGSEA come from the germline V gene. The CDR3 region is CSVAPSGARHEQYF. CDR3 in DNA: TGCAGCGTGGCCCCTAGCGGGGCCCGTCACGAGCAGTACTTC.

The J gene is TRBJ2-7, the V gene TRBV19; TRBD1 matches at 7 bases. Per the germline V gene, CDR1 is LNHDA and CDR2 is SQIVND (reference sequence). V shed 5 bases and J 2 bases; nucleotides not matched to a gene: 6. CDR3 length equals 14 residues. For the CDR3, the DNA is TGTGCCAGTAGTTCCCGGGACAGCCCCTACGAGCAGTACTTC. Protein sequence: CASSSRDSPYEQYF.

The rearrangement links TRBV18 to TRBJ2-5; maybe TRBD2 (5 bases). The ends were cut back, 3 bases at V and 5 bases at J, with 19 bases in the middle. Germline CDR1 KGHSH, CDR2 LQKENI. This CDR3 contains 16 residues. In DNA, the CDR3 is TGTGCCAGCTCACCCATTGGTGGGAGATATGGGGAGACCCAGTACTTC. Translation gives CASSPIGGRYGETQYF.

This clone turned up a few times. This chain links TRBV7-9 with TRBJ1-2, with a possible D match to TRBD1 (5 bases). V gave up 5 bases and J gave up 4 bases, with 11 bases separating them. The CDR3 has 13 residues. Germline values: CDR1 SEHNR, CDR2 FQNEAQ (reference sequence). DNA of the CDR3: TGTGCCAGCAGCAAGGAGACAGCCTATGGCTACACCTTC. Protein product: CASSKETAYGYTF.

This chain joins TRBV7-2 and TRBJ2-1, with 11 positions matching TRBD2. CDR1 is SGHTA and CDR2 is FQGNSA in the germline V gene. Trimming cost V 3 bases and J 6 bases; bases outside gene matches: 7. This CDR3 contains 16 residues. DNA for the CDR3: TGTGCCAGCAGCTTTTCTGGGACTAGCGGTTCCAATGAGCAGTTCTTC. Translating gives CASSFSGTSGSNEQFF.

Note on this clone: The same CDR3 can be traced to other DNA sequences in this sample. This chain uses TRBV7-2 with TRBJ1-4; the match to TRBD1 covers 8 bases. Trimming at V came to 5 bases and at J to 5 bases, leaving 4 bases not matched to a gene. CDR3 size: 14 residues. Germline V gene sequence: CDR1 SGHTA, CDR2 FQGNSA. The DNA of the CDR3 is TGTGCCAGCAGCCCAGGGGGCGCGAATGAAAAACTGTTTTTT. Translated: CASSPGGANEKLFF. Looking up the rest from reference TRBV7-2 and TRBJ1-4 gives the full variable domain: GAGVSQSPSNKVTEKGKDVELRCDPISGHTALYWYRQSLGQGLEFLIYFQGNSAPDKSGLPSDRFSAERTGGSVSTLTIQRTQQEDSAVYLCASSPGGANEKLFFGSGTQLSVL.

The V call is TRBV9, the J call TRBJ2-3; D is possibly TRBD2 (6 bases). This CDR3 has 17 residues. The V gene lost 0 bases and the J gene lost 0 bases, with 14 bases spanning the gap. Germline loops: CDR1 SGDLS, CDR2 YYNGEE. CDR3 sequence: CASSVAPAGASTDTQYF. Written as DNA, the CDR3 is TGTGCCAGCAGCGTAGCTCCAGCGGGCGCTAGCACAGATACGCAGTATTTT.

The chain links TRBV7-9 to TRBJ2-1; TRBD2 matches at 9 bases. V shed 6 bases and J 7 bases; nucleotides not matched to a gene: 7. The CDR3 is 14 amino acids. Germline V gene sequence: CDR1 SEHNR, CDR2 FQNEAQ (reference sequence). CDR3 sequence reads: CASSFRTSENEQFF. In DNA form, the CDR3 reads TGTGCCAGCAGTTTTCGGACTAGCGAGAATGAGCAGTTCTTC.

The chain is built from TRBV5-4 and TRBJ2-2; D may be TRBD1 (7 bases). The length of the CDR3 is 15 residues. Germline lookup yields CDR1 SGHNT and CDR2 YYREEE (reference sequence). The ends were cut back, 3 bases at V and 7 bases at J, with 16 bases in the middle. The CDR3 is CASSSPRGADGELFF. The DNA for the CDR3 is TGTGCCAGCAGCTCCCCCAGGGGGGCGGACGGGGAGCTGTTTTTT.

J is TRBJ1-2 and V is TRBV7-9; weak D call: TRBD1 (5 bases). V shed 5 bases and J shed 6 bases, with 10 bases lying between them. Germline CDR1 reads SEHNR; CDR2 reads FQNEAQ (reference sequence). CDR3 size: 12 residues. The CDR3 nucleotides are TGTGCCAGCAGCAATCAGGGAGATGGCTACACCTTC. Protein: CASSNQGDGYTF.

V gene TRBV9 combines with J gene TRBJ2-3; D is uncertain. Germline V gene data show CDR1 as SGDLS and CDR2 as YYNGEE. This CDR3 comprises 13 residues. Between the trimmed V and J ends, which lost 3 bases and 0 bases, there was a span of 5 bases. CDR3 sequence: CASSEPSTDTQYF. For the CDR3, the DNA is TGTGCCAGCAGCGAACCTAGCACAGATACGCAGTATTTT.

V gene TRBV18 combines with J gene TRBJ2-5; tentative D call: TRBD1 (6 bases). The CDR3 consists of 15 residues. Germline V gives CDR1 KGHSH, CDR2 LQKENI. The V and J ends lost 3 bases and 2 bases respectively, with 13 bases between them. The CDR3: CASSPRDGTQETQYF. Here the CDR3 DNA reads TGTGCCAGCTCACCCAGGGACGGGACACAAGAGACCCAGTACTTC.

With regard to this clone: At the DNA level, this CDR3 is encoded by other sequences in the same sample as well. The chain has TRBV6-5 and TRBJ2-5; D might be TRBD2 (5 bases). Trimming left V 0 bases short and J 5 bases short, with 10 bases between. CDR3 length: 14 amino acids. Germline lookup yields CDR1 MNHEY and CDR2 SVGAGI. The CDR3 sequence: CASSYSGGLETQYF. The CDR3 region has the DNA TGTGCCAGCAGTTACTCGGGCGGGTTGGAGACCCAGTACTTC.

The chain links TRBV29-1 to TRBJ2-3; 15 bases agree with TRBD2. Germline assignment: CDR1 SQVTM and CDR2 ANQGSEA. J gave up 1 base and V 6 bases, and 8 bases lay outside the gene matches. The CDR3 is 17 amino acids. The CDR3 loop is CSVTGLAGGPGTDTQYF. The CDR3 DNA reads TGCAGCGTCACAGGACTAGCGGGAGGGCCGGGCACAGATACGCAGTATTTT.